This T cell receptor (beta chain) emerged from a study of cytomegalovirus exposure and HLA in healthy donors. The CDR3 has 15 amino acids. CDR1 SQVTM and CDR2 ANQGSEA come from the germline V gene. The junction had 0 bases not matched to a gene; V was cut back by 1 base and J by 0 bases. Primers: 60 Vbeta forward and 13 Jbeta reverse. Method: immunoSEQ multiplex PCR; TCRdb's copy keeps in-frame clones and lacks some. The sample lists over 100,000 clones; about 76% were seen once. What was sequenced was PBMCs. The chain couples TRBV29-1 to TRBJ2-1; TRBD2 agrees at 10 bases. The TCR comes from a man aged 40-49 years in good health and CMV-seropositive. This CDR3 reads CSVEASGSSYNEQFF. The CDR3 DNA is TGCAGCGTTGAAGCTAGCGGGAGCTCCTACAATGAGCAGTTCTTC.